Sequencing of this TCR beta chain was carried out in a study of T cells in Graves' hyperthyroidism and ophthalmopathy. This clonotype was observed many times. Template material for amplifying TCR beta CDR3 regions consisted of RNA transcripts. RT-PCR in the first round (using the HTBI primer set) targeted the TCR CDR3. TCRdb redid the calling of the multiplex PCR reads with MiXCR, one entry per CDR3 protein. The sample contains over 300,000 distinct CDR3 sequences, 12% to 15% of which appear only once. The CDR3 is 12 amino acids. Between the trimmed V and J ends, which lost 3 bases and 12 bases, there was a span of 12 bases. The germline V gene encodes CDR1 SEHNR and CDR2 FQNEAQ (reference sequence).

Source material: blood. The receptor comes from a woman aged 40 to 50 with Graves' ophthalmopathy. The chain is built from TRBV7-9 and TRBJ2-1; no reliable D call. In DNA, the CDR3 is TGTGCCAGCAGCTTCGACCTCGGGTGGCAGTTCTTC. Translation gives CASSFDLGWQFF.